This TCR beta chain was sequenced for a study of blood T cell repertoires in COVID-19. Study-level background: Acute and convalescent COVID-19 specimens originated in the United States, Italy and Spain.

Measured with immunoSEQ multiplex PCR; TCRdb has only the in-frame clones, and not every one. The data show approximately 250,000 clones, approximately 86% seen once. V dropped 4 bases and J dropped 8 bases, with 11 bases sitting between them. Germline V gene data show CDR1 as SGHTA and CDR2 as FQGNSA. The CDR3 spans 12 residues. The sequencing input was PBMCs or T cells enriched from blood (not recorded which). The chain recombines TRBV7-2 with TRBJ1-2, with D perhaps matching TRBD1 (5 bases). This receptor was obtained from a woman between 25 and 40 years old who had recovered from COVID-19. DNA of the CDR3: TGTGCCAGCAGCTCGGCAGGGTACGGCTACACCTTC. Its translation: CASSSAGYGYTF.